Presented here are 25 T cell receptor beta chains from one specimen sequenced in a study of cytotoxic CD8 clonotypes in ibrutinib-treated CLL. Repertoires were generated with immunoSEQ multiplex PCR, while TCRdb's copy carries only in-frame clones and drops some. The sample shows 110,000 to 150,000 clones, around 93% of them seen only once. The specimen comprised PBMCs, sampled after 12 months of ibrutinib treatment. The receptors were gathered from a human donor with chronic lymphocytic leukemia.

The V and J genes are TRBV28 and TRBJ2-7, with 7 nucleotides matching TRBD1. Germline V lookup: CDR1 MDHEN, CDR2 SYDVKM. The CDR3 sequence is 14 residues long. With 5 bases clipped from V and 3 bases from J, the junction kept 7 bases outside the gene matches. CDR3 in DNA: TGTGCCAGCAGTCCTCAGACAGGGCTCTACGAGCAGTACTTC. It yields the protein CASSPQTGLYEQYF.

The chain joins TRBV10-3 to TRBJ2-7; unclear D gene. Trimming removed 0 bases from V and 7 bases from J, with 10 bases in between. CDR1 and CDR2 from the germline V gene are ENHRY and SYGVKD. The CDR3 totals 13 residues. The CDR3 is CAISESDSGEQYF. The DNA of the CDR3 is TGTGCCATCAGTGAGTCAGATTCTGGGGAGCAGTACTTC.

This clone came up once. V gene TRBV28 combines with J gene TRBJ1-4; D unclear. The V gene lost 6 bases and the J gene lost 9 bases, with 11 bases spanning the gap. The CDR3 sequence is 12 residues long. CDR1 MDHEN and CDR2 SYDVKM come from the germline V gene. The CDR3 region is CASRDDQQKLFF. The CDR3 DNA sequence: TGTGCCAGCAGGGACGACCAACAAAAACTGTTTTTT.

The CDR3 loop is CASSFSGGKNTEAFF. The CDR3, as DNA: TGTGCCAGCAGCTTCTCAGGGGGGAAGAACACTGAAGCTTTCTTT. The V call is TRBV11-2, the J call TRBJ1-1; TRBD1 matches 7 bases. V gave up 3 bases and J gave up 1 base; unmatched junction bases: 5. The CDR3 has 15 amino acids. Germline V gene data show CDR1 as SGHAT and CDR2 as FQNNGV.

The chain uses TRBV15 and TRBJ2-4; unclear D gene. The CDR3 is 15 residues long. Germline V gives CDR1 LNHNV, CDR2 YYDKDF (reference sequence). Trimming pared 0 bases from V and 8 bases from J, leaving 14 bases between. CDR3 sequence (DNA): TGTGCCACCAGCAGAGATGATCGGGTCTTAGACATTCAGTACTTC. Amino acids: CATSRDDRVLDIQYF.

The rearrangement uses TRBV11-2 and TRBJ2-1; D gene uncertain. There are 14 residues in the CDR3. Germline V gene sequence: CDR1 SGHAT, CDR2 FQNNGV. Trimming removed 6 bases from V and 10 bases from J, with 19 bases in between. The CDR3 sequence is CASSPSILYAEQFF. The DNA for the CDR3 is TGTGCCAGCAGTCCCTCCATCCTTTACGCGGAGCAGTTCTTC.

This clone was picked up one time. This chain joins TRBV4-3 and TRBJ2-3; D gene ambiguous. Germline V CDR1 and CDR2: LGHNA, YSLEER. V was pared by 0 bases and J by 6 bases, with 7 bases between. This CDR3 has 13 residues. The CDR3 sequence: CASSQDRWDTQYF. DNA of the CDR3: TGCGCCAGCAGCCAAGATCGGTGGGATACGCAGTATTTT.

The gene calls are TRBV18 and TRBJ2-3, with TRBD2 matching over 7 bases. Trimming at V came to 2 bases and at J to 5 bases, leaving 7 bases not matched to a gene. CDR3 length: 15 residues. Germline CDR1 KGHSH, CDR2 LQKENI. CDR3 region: CASSPFLGGGDTQYF. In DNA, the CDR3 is TGTGCCAGCTCACCATTCTTAGGCGGGGGAGATACGCAGTATTTT.

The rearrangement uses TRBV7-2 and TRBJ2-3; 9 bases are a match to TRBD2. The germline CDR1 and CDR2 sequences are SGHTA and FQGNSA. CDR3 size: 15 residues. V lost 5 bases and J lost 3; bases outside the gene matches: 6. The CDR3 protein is CASSLLAGLTDTQYF. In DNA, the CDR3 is TGTGCCAGCAGCCTACTAGCGGGCTTAACAGATACGCAGTATTTT. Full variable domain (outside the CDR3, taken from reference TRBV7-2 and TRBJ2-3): GAGVSQSPSNKVTEKGKDVELRCDPISGHTALYWYRQSLGQGLEFLIYFQGNSAPDKSGLPSDRFSAERTGGSVSTLTIQRTQQEDSAVYLCASSLLAGLTDTQYFGPGTRLTVL.

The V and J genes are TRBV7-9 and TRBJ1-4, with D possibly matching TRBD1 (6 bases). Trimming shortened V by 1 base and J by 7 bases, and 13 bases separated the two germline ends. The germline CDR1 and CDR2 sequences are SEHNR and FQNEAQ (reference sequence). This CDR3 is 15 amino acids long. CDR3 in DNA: TGTGCCAGCAGCTTAGGCGCGGGGGCAAGTGAAAAACTGTTTTTT. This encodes CASSLGAGASEKLFF.

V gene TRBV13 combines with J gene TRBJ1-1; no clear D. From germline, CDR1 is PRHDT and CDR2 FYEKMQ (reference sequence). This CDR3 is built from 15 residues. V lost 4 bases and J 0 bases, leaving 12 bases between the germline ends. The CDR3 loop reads CASSSKTRLNTEAFF. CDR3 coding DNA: TGTGCCAGCAGCTCGAAGACAAGATTGAACACTGAAGCTTTCTTT.

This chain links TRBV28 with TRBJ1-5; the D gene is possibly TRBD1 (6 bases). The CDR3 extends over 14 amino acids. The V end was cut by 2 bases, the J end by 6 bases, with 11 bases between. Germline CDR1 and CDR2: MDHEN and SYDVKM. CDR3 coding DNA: TGTGCCAGCAGTTTACTGGGGGCGCGTCAGCCCCAGCATTTT. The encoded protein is CASSLLGARQPQHF.

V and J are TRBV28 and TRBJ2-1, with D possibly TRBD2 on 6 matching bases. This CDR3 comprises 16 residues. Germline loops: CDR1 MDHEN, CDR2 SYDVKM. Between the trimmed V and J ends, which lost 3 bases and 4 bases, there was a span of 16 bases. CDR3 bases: TGTGCCAGCAGTTTGAACGGGATCGGGGGATACAATGAGCAGTTCTTC. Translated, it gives CASSLNGIGGYNEQFF.

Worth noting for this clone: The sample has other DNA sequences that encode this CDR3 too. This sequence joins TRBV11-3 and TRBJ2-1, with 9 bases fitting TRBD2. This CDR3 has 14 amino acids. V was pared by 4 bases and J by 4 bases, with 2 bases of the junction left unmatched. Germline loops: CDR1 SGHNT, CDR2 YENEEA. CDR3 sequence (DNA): TGTGCCAGCAGCTCCGGACTAGCGTACAATGAGCAGTTCTTC. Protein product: CASSSGLAYNEQFF.

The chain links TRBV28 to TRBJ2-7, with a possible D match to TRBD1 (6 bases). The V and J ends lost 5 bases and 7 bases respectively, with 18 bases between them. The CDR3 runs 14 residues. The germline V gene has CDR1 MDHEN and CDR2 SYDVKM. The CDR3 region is CASSRSQGPGEQYF. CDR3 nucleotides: TGTGCCAGCAGTCGTAGCCAGGGGCCGGGGGAGCAGTACTTC.

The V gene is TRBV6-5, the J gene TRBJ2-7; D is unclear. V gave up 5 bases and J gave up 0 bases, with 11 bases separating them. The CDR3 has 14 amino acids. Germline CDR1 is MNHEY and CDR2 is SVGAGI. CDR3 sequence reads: CASSVGRSSYEQYF. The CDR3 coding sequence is TGTGCCAGCAGTGTTGGGCGCAGCTCCTACGAGCAGTACTTC.

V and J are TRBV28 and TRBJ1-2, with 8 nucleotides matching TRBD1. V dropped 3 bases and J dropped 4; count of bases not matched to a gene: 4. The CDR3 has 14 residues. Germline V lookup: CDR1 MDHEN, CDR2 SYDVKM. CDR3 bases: TGTGCCAGCAGTTTTACAGGGGGAGGCTATGGCTACACCTTC. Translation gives CASSFTGGGYGYTF.

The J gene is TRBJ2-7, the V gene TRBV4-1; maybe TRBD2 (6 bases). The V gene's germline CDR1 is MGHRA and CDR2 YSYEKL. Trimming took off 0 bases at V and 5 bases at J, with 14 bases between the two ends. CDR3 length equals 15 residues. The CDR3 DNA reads TGCGCCAGCAGCCAAGAAACGTGGAGGGTAGACGAGCAGTACTTC. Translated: CASSQETWRVDEQYF.

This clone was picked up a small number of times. The CDR3 region has the DNA TGTGCCAGCAGTGAATGGGAGACCCAGTACTTC. Residues: CASSEWETQYF. The gene calls are TRBV6-1 and TRBJ2-5; D is unresolved. CDR1 MNHNS and CDR2 SASEGT come from the germline V gene. This CDR3 has 11 residues. V was trimmed by 2 bases and J by 5 bases, leaving 3 bases between them.

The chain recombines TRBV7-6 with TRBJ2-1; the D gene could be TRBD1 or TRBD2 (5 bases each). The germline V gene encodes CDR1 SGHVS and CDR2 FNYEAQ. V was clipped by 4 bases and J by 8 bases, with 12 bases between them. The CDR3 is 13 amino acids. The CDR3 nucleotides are TGTGCCAGCAGCTCGGGGTCGGGGCATGAGCAGTTCTTC. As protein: CASSSGSGHEQFF.

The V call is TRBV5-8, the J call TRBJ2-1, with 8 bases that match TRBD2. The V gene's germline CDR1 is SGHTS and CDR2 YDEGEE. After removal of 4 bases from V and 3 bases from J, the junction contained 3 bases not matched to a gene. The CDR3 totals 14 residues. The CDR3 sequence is CASSLGTSYNEQFF. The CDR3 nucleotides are TGTGCCAGCAGCCTCGGGACTAGCTACAATGAGCAGTTCTTC.

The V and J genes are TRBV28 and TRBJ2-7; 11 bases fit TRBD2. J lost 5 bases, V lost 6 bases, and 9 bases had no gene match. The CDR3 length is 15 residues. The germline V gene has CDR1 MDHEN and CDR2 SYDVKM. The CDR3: CASSRTSGSMNEQYF. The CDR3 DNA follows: TGTGCCAGCAGCCGTACTAGCGGGAGTATGAACGAGCAGTACTTC.

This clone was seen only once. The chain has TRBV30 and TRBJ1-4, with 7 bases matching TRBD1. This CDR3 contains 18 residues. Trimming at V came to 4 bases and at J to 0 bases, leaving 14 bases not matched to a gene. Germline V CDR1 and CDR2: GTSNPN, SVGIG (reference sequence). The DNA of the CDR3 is TGTGCCTGGATCCCCCCGGCAGGGGGGATTGCAACTAATGAAAAACTGTTTTTT. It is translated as CAWIPPAGGIATNEKLFF.

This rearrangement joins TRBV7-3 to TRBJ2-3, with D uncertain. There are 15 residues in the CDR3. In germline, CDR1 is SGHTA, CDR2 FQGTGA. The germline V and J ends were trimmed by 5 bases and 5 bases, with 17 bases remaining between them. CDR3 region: CASSRTFGIGDTQYF. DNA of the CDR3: TGTGCCAGCAGCCGGACCTTTGGGATAGGAGATACGCAGTATTTT.

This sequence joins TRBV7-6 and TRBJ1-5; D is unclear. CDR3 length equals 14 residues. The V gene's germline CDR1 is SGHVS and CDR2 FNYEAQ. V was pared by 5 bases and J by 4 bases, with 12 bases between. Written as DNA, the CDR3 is TGTGCCAGCAGCAACAGCGGGTTTAATCAGCCCCAGCATTTT. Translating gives CASSNSGFNQPQHF.